Each of the 7 T cell receptor beta chains below was sequenced from the same sample in a study of blood T cell repertoires in COVID-19. Repertoires were generated with immunoSEQ multiplex PCR, while TCRdb's copy carries only in-frame clones and drops some. Of some 250,000 clones listed, 83% are singletons. Sample: peripheral blood. The receptors come from a middle-aged man with active or convalescent COVID-19.

The chain combines TRBV2 with TRBJ1-2; the D gene is possibly TRBD1 (6 bases). Looked up from germline, CDR1 is SNHLY and CDR2 is FYNNEI. V was pared by 11 bases and J by 4 bases, with 29 bases between. CDR3 size: 17 residues. CDR3 region: CARTPGAGRGGSYGYTF. The CDR3 nucleotides are TGTGCCCGCACCCCGGGGGCGGGCCGGGGGGGGTCCTATGGCTACACCTTC.

This sequence joins TRBV6-1 and TRBJ1-1; tentatively, D is TRBD1 (5 bases). CDR3 length: 15 amino acids. CDR1 MNHNS and CDR2 SASEGT come from the germline V gene. V shed 2 bases and J shed 5 bases, with 15 bases lying between them. The CDR3 here is CASSELWTLRTEAFF. The CDR3 DNA sequence: TGTGCCAGCAGTGAACTCTGGACACTTAGGACTGAAGCTTTCTTT.

The rearrangement uses TRBV6-6 and TRBJ2-1, with 14 positions matching TRBD2. The CDR3 totals 15 residues. From germline, CDR1 is MNHNY and CDR2 SVGAGI (reference sequence). J gave up 7 bases and V 6 bases, and 5 bases lay outside the gene matches. The CDR3 sequence is CASSLRTSGGNEQFF. The CDR3 nucleotides read TGTGCCAGCAGCCTTCGGACTAGCGGGGGGAATGAGCAGTTCTTC.

V gene TRBV11-2 combines with J gene TRBJ1-1; TRBD1 matches 8 bases. V lost 5 bases, J lost 0 bases, and 5 bases stayed unmatched. This CDR3 is 15 amino acids long. CDR1 is SGHAT, CDR2 FQNNGV, per germline. DNA of the CDR3: TGTGCCAGCAGCAACTCAGGGGGCGTGAACACTGAAGCTTTCTTT. Its translation is CASSNSGGVNTEAFF.

This clone has just a few counts. The J gene is TRBJ2-7, the V gene TRBV15; the D gene is possibly TRBD2 (7 bases). Germline CDR1 and CDR2: LNHNV and YYDKDF (reference sequence). The V end was cut by 5 bases, the J end by 0 bases, with 14 bases between. The CDR3 totals 15 residues. Here the CDR3 reads CATSSGGGISYEQYF. Written as DNA, the CDR3 is TGTGCCACCAGCTCGGGGGGCGGGATCTCCTACGAGCAGTACTTC.

This chain joins TRBV6-5 and TRBJ2-2; a possible D gene is TRBD1 (6 bases). Germline CDR1 MNHEY, CDR2 SVGAGI. The ends were cut back, 2 bases at V and 1 base at J, with 11 bases in the middle. The length of the CDR3 is 16 residues. CDR3 in amino acids: CASSYKGQWNTGELFF. As DNA, the CDR3 is TGTGCCAGCAGTTACAAGGGACAATGGAACACCGGGGAGCTGTTTTTT.

This clone was detected only once. The chain has TRBV3-1 (or the pseudogene TRBV3-2) and TRBJ2-1; TRBD2 matches 12 bases. The trim removed 5 bases at V and 9 bases at J, leaving 5 bases unmatched. There are 14 residues in the CDR3. The germline V gene has CDR1 LGHDT and CDR2 YNNKEL (reference sequence). The CDR3: CASSSLAGGGEQFF. CDR3 bases: TGTGCCAGCAGCTCACTAGCGGGAGGAGGTGAGCAGTTCTTC.